This TCR beta chain was found in a study of blood T cell repertoires in COVID-19. Trimming removed 5 bases at V and 10 bases at J, with 16 bases between. The CDR3 is made up of 13 amino acids. The germline gives CDR1 MDHEN, CDR2 SYDVKM. The protocol was immunoSEQ multiplex PCR, while the TCRdb copy is restricted to in-frame clones and leaves out a portion. The data hold some 330,000 clones, with around 90% observed a single time. The receptor comes from a man aged 25 to 45 who had recovered from COVID-19. Sample: PBMCs or T cells enriched from blood (not recorded which). The rearrangement joins TRBV28 to TRBJ2-3, with D possibly TRBD2 on 5 matching bases. Here the CDR3 DNA reads TGTGCCAGCAGTCCTGTCTGGGAGCGATCGCAGTATTTT. Translating it yields CASSPVWERSQYF.